There are many counts of the clone carrying this T cell receptor beta chain. A 10-nucleotide random UMI tagged transcripts in template-switch 5'RACE cDNA synthesis. TCRdb processed the 5' RACE reads anew with MiXCR; each CDR3 protein has one entry. There are roughly 50,000 distinct CDR3 sequences in the sample; 20% to 30% occur only once, and roughly 25% lies in the top ten. The entry originates in a study of neurological immune-mediated disorders. Libraries used 2 million unsorted PBMCs kept frozen in RNAlater. Sequencing was performed on PBMCs. The receptor was derived from a woman in her 70s in good health.

In DNA form, the CDR3 reads TGTGCCAGCAGCCTGGTCGGGGGGCTAGGGGAGACCCAGTACTTC. This sequence encodes CASSLVGGLGETQYF. The chain recombines TRBV7-2 with TRBJ2-5; D is possibly TRBD2 (7 bases). Trimming left V 5 bases short and J 5 bases short, with 18 bases between. Germline V gene sequence: CDR1 SGHTA, CDR2 FQGNSA. The CDR3 contains 15 residues.